These T cell receptor beta chains were read from a single sample in a study of blood T cell repertoires in COVID-19. Assay: immunoSEQ multiplex PCR; the TCRdb copy retains only in-frame clones and omits some. Here the sample spans fewer than 250,000 clones, 80% to 90% being singletons. Sequenced input: peripheral blood. The receptors come from a human donor in a cohort sampled during active COVID-19. CDR3s include the opening cysteine and the closing phenylalanine or tryptophan. The D gene is left open where the match is weak. Where a row states a size, it is once, few, many or the class of an expanded clone; other rows omit it.

V: TRBV2; J: TRBJ2-1; length: 13; D: TRBD1; size: -; CDR3: CASSGDRGNEQFF; DNA: TGTGCCAGCAGCGGGGACAGGGGGAATGAGCAGTTCTTC
V: TRBV7-2; J: TRBJ1-1; length: 15; D: TRBD1; size: -; CDR3: CASSTGTGMNTEAFF; DNA: TGTGCCAGCAGCACCGGGACAGGGATGAACACTGAAGCTTTCTTT
V: TRBV5-1; J: TRBJ2-2; length: 15; D: -; size: -; CDR3: CASSLTTTNTGELFF; DNA: TGCGCCAGCAGCTTGACGACAACGAACACCGGGGAGCTGTTTTTT
V: TRBV10-1; J: TRBJ1-1; length: 14; D: TRBD1; size: -; CDR3: CASSGTGGLAEAFF; DNA: TGCGCCAGCAGTGGAACAGGGGGCTTGGCTGAAGCTTTCTTT
V: TRBV7-9; J: TRBJ2-7; length: 12; D: -; size: many; CDR3: CASSLARHEQYF; DNA: TGTGCCAGCAGCTTAGCGAGGCATGAGCAGTACTTC
V: TRBV7-2; J: TRBJ2-3; length: 15; D: -; size: -; CDR3: CASSPFGPSTDTQYF; DNA: TGTGCCAGCAGCCCTTTCGGTCCGAGCACAGATACGCAGTATTTT
V: TRBV7-6; J: TRBJ2-1; length: 16; D: -; size: -; CDR3: CASSSTSPPGYNEQFF; DNA: TGTGCCAGCAGCTCCACCTCACCGCCCGGCTACAATGAGCAGTTCTTC
V: TRBV11-2; J: TRBJ1-1; length: 14; D: -; size: -; CDR3: CASSQGRGTTEAFF; DNA: TGTGCCAGCTCCCAAGGCAGGGGTACAACTGAAGCTTTCTTT
V: TRBV6-5; J: TRBJ2-1; length: 15; D: TRBD2; size: -; CDR3: CASSRLAGGYNEQFF; DNA: TGTGCCAGCAGTCGGCTAGCGGGAGGTTACAATGAGCAGTTCTTC
V: TRBV19; J: TRBJ1-4; length: 13; D: -; size: once; CDR3: CASTQATNEKLFF; DNA: TGTGCCAGTACACAGGCAACTAATGAAAAACTGTTTTTT
V: TRBV2; J: TRBJ1-2; length: 13; D: -; size: once; CDR3: CASSESGKIGYTF; DNA: TGTGCCAGCAGTGAATCAGGGAAGATCGGCTACACCTTC
V: TRBV5-1; J: TRBJ2-2; length: 16; D: TRBD2; size: -; CDR3: CASSLGSGGNTGELFF; DNA: TGCGCCAGCAGCTTGGGTAGCGGGGGAAACACCGGGGAGCTGTTTTTT
V: TRBV19; J: TRBJ1-3; length: 14; D: -; size: few; CDR3: CASSTENMRNTIYF; DNA: TGTGCCAGTAGTACTGAGAATATGCGAAACACCATATATTTT
V: TRBV11-1; J: TRBJ2-5; length: 14; D: TRBD1; size: -; CDR3: CASSTGQGAETQYF; DNA: TGTGCCAGCAGCACCGGACAGGGGGCCGAGACCCAGTACTTC
V: TRBV18; J: TRBJ2-2; length: 15; D: -; size: -; CDR3: CASSARQIHTGELFF; DNA: TGTGCCAGCTCAGCTCGACAGATACACACCGGGGAGCTGTTTTTT
V: TRBV5-1; J: TRBJ2-1; length: 17; D: TRBD2; size: -; CDR3: CASSWGLSGSWGNEQFF; DNA: TGCGCCAGCAGCTGGGGCCTAAGCGGGAGCTGGGGGAATGAGCAGTTCTTC
V: TRBV9; J: TRBJ1-5; length: 15; D: -; size: -; CDR3: CASSPDSYSNQPQHF; DNA: TGTGCCAGCAGCCCCGACTCGTATAGCAATCAGCCCCAGCATTTT
V: TRBV7-2; J: TRBJ1-1; length: 13; D: -; size: -; CDR3: CASGGVMNTEAFF; DNA: TGTGCCAGCGGAGGGGTCATGAACACTGAAGCTTTCTTT
V: TRBV9; J: TRBJ1-1; length: 15; D: -; size: -; CDR3: CASGTQGLVTTEAFF; DNA: TGTGCCAGCGGCACACAGGGTTTAGTGACAACTGAAGCTTTCTTT
V: TRBV2; J: TRBJ2-4; length: 14; D: TRBD1; size: few; CDR3: CASSPGQGKNIQYF; DNA: TGTGCCAGCAGTCCGGGACAGGGAAAAAACATTCAGTACTTC
V: TRBV9; J: TRBJ2-1; length: 16; D: -; size: -; CDR3: CASSVGWRTSYNEQFF; DNA: TGTGCCAGCAGCGTAGGTTGGAGGACCTCCTACAATGAGCAGTTCTTC
V: TRBV5-1; J: TRBJ2-6; length: 15; D: -; size: once; CDR3: CASSPVPSGANVLTF; DNA: TGCGCCAGCAGCCCAGTACCCTCTGGGGCCAACGTCCTGACTTTC